The rows below give T cell receptor beta chains drawn from one sample of a study of CD8+CD57+ T cells in acquired aplastic anemia. TCRdb independently ran MiXCR on the reads; one entry per CDR3 protein. This table has approximately 470,000 distinct CDR3 sequences, roughly a third appearing once. Material: sorted CD4+, CD8+, or CD8+CD57+ T cells (not recorded which) from PBMCs. The source is a human donor with aplastic anemia. The CDR3 runs from the conserved cysteine through the conserved F or W. Each record gives: D gene, V gene, clone size, J gene, CDR3 protein, CDR3 DNA. A D gene is named only where the DNA matches it firmly. Some rows mark clone size as missing; the rest say once, few, many or name a class of expanded clone.

D: TRBD1
V: TRBV10-3
size: .
J: TRBJ1-5
CDR3: CAISPGQGAKTQHF
DNA: TGTGCCATCAGTCCGGGACAGGGGGCGAAGACCCAGCATTTT

D: TRBD1
V: TRBV24-1
size: .
J: TRBJ2-3
CDR3: CATSDTGAQYF
DNA: TGTGCCACCAGTGACACAGGGGCGCAGTATTTT

D: .
V: TRBV4-2
size: .
J: TRBJ1-2
CDR3: CASSQGVRGESGYTF
DNA: TGTGCCAGCAGCCAAGGGGTCAGGGGAGAAAGCGGCTACACCTTC

D: .
V: TRBV6-5
size: once
J: TRBJ2-2
CDR3: CASSYSQGPGELFF
DNA: TGTGCCAGCAGTTACTCACAGGGCCCCGGGGAGCTGTTTTTT

D: TRBD1
V: TRBV10-2
size: .
J: TRBJ1-1
CDR3: CASSERGTGGTEAFF
DNA: TGTGCCAGCAGTGAAAGGGGGACAGGGGGGACTGAAGCTTTCTTT

D: .
V: TRBV5-1
size: .
J: TRBJ2-7
CDR3: CASSLGAGLVGGEQYF
DNA: TGCGCCAGCAGCTTGGGGGCAGGCTTGGTCGGTGGCGAGCAGTACTTC

D: .
V: TRBV20-1
size: .
J: TRBJ2-3
CDR3: CSASLIPTDTQYF
DNA: TGCAGTGCTAGTTTAATCCCTACAGATACGCAGTATTTT

D: .
V: TRBV4-3
size: few
J: TRBJ1-1
CDR3: CASSRNDRNTEAFF
DNA: TGCGCCAGCAGCCGGAACGACAGGAACACTGAAGCTTTCTTT

D: .
V: TRBV7-2
size: many
J: TRBJ2-7
CDR3: CASSPDTNYEQYF
DNA: TGTGCCAGCAGCCCCGACACCAACTACGAGCAGTACTTC

D: .
V: TRBV19
size: many
J: TRBJ2-7
CDR3: CASSPLGGGYEQYF
DNA: TGTGCCAGTAGCCCTCTGGGAGGTGGTTACGAGCAGTACTTC

D: .
V: TRBV27
size: few
J: TRBJ2-1
CDR3: CASSEWDFGNEQFF
DNA: TGTGCCAGCAGTGAGTGGGACTTCGGCAATGAGCAGTTCTTC

D: .
V: TRBV25-1
size: .
J: TRBJ1-2
CDR3: CASSEFKADGYTF
DNA: TGTGCCAGCAGTGAATTTAAAGCGGATGGCTACACCTTC

D: TRBD2
V: TRBV10-3
size: many
J: TRBJ2-1
CDR3: CAGGGGRTSGGQFF
DNA: TGTGCCGGCGGCGGAGGGAGGACTAGCGGGGGGCAGTTCTTC

D: .
V: TRBV9
size: many
J: TRBJ1-2
CDR3: CASSVARNYGYTF
DNA: TGTGCCAGCAGCGTAGCCAGGAACTATGGCTACACCTTC

D: .
V: TRBV9
size: .
J: TRBJ2-1
CDR3: CASSVEAGSYNEQFF
DNA: TGTGCCAGCAGCGTAGAGGCGGGAAGCTACAATGAGCAGTTCTTC

D: .
V: TRBV12-3/TRBV12-4
size: .
J: TRBJ1-2
CDR3: CASSYGTGSNYGYTF
DNA: TGTGCCAGCAGTTATGGGACGGGTTCAAACTATGGCTACACCTTC

D: TRBD1
V: TRBV19
size: .
J: TRBJ1-2
CDR3: CARETGTGIYGYTF
DNA: TGTGCTAGAGAAACCGGGACAGGGATCTATGGCTACACCTTC